These 14 T cell receptor beta chains originate from one sample sequenced in a study of T cells in Graves' hyperthyroidism and ophthalmopathy. It was RNA transcripts that yielded the amplified TCR beta CDR3 regions. TCR CDR3 underwent first-round RT-PCR with the HTBI primer set. MiXCR, applied by TCRdb to the multiplex PCR reads, yields one record per CDR3 protein. The sample records hundreds of thousands of distinct CDR3 sequences, about 45% being singletons. Material for sequencing was peripheral blood or thyroid tissue (not recorded which). The receptors come from an adult man with Graves' disease, either hyperthyroidism or ophthalmopathy (not recorded which).

V is TRBV6-5 and J is TRBJ2-5; D is perhaps TRBD1 or TRBD2 (6 bases each). The V end was cut by 5 bases, the J end by 0 bases, with 10 bases between. This CDR3 is built from 14 residues. Germline CDR1 and CDR2: MNHEY and SVGAGI. The CDR3 reads CASSEGGYQETQYF. The CDR3 DNA follows: TGTGCCAGCAGTGAAGGGGGGTACCAAGAGACCCAGTACTTC.

The chain is built from TRBV7-2 and TRBJ1-6; 10 positions agree with TRBD1. V shed 5 bases and J 7 bases; nucleotides not matched to a gene: 23. The CDR3 extends over 21 amino acids. Germline V gene data show CDR1 as SGHTA and CDR2 as FQGNSA. CDR3 in DNA: TGTGCCAGCAGCCAAGATGCGCTCGGTGCCGGGACAGGGGCGCGAAATTCACCCCTCCACTTT. It translates to CASSQDALGAGTGARNSPLHF.

Points on this clonotype: A much larger clone is a single base away; this may be a read error. Given the absence of the conserved phenylalanine or tryptophan at the CDR3 end, a read error is likely. The J gene is TRBJ1-1, the V gene TRBV29-1; possibly TRBD1 for D (5 bases). This CDR3 is built from 14 residues. V was trimmed by 5 bases and J by 0 bases, leaving 13 bases between them. From germline, CDR1 is SQVTM and CDR2 ANQGSEA. The CDR3 DNA sequence: TGCAGCGTTTTCGGGGGTAGTATGAACACTGAAGCTTTCTCT. This translates into CSVFGGSMNTEAFS.

This clonotype was counted a few times. The rearrangement joins TRBV6-5 to TRBJ1-4, with 9 bases aligning to TRBD1. Per the germline V gene, CDR1 is MNHEY and CDR2 is SVGAGI. The CDR3 runs to 14 residues. The ends lost 9 bases at V and 8 bases at J; junction bases unmatched: 10. CDR3 region: CASKQGAEREKLFF. CDR3 in DNA: TGTGCCAGTAAACAGGGGGCGGAACGAGAAAAACTGTTTTTT.

The J gene is TRBJ1-3, the V gene TRBV13, with a possible D match to TRBD1 (6 bases). The germline gives CDR1 PRHDT, CDR2 FYEKMQ (reference sequence). V gave up 10 bases and J gave up 0 bases, with 13 bases separating them. The CDR3 runs to 14 residues. This CDR3 reads CATSGQSSGNTIYF. The DNA of the CDR3 is TGTGCCACCTCTGGACAGAGCTCTGGAAACACCATATATTTT.

The J gene is TRBJ2-7, the V gene TRBV10-3; 11 positions agree with TRBD2. CDR3 length: 18 residues. Trimming took 3 bases from V and 3 from J; bases not matched to a gene: 13. Germline CDR1 is ENHRY and CDR2 is SYGVKD. The CDR3, as DNA: TGTGCCATCAGTGACGGACTAGCGGGCAGGACACTACTCTACGAGCAGTACTTC. Its protein product is CAISDGLAGRTLLYEQYF.

The chain is built from TRBV6-5 and TRBJ2-7; D remains unclear. The V end lost 0 bases, the J end lost 5 bases, and 8 bases lay between the germline ends. CDR1 is MNHEY, CDR2 SVGAGI, per germline. There are 13 residues in the CDR3. The CDR3 spells CASSYSILNEQYF. CDR3 DNA sequence: TGTGCCAGCAGTTACTCGATATTGAACGAGCAGTACTTC.

This clonotype occurred many times. V is TRBV7-9 and J is TRBJ1-6; D perhaps matches TRBD1 (6 bases). CDR1 and CDR2 from the germline V gene are SEHNR and FQNEAQ (reference sequence). The CDR3 totals 15 residues. V lost 1 base, J lost 10 bases, and 14 bases lay in between. Here the CDR3 DNA reads TGTGCCAGCAGCTTAGATGGCAGGGGTAAATCACCCCTCCACTTT. Amino acids: CASSLDGRGKSPLHF.

This clonotype was seen ten or more times. The J gene is TRBJ2-5, the V gene TRBV14; D not resolved. Per germline, CDR1 SGHDN and CDR2 FVKESK. Trimming removed 3 bases at V and 1 base at J, with 6 bases between. CDR3 length: 13 amino acids. The CDR3 is CASSQGIQETQYF. For the CDR3, the DNA is TGTGCCAGCAGCCAGGGGATCCAAGAGACCCAGTACTTC. Filled out from reference TRBV14 and TRBJ2-5, the complete variable domain reads EAGVTQFPSHSVIEKGQTVTLRCDPISGHDNLYWYRRVMGKEIKFLLHFVKESKQDESGMPNNRFLAERTGGTYSTLKVQPAELEDSGVYFCASSQGIQETQYFGPGTRLLVL.

This clonotype was counted between two and nine times. J is TRBJ1-1 and V is TRBV5-1; 10 bases align to TRBD1. The CDR3 runs 14 residues. CDR1 SGHRS and CDR2 YFSETQ come from the germline V gene. V was clipped by 4 bases and J by 5 bases; unmatched bases: 5. Written as DNA, the CDR3 is TGCGCCAGCAGCCATGGGACAGGGGTTACTGAAGCTTTCTTT. Translated: CASSHGTGVTEAFF.

The chain combines TRBV7-8 with TRBJ2-7; 14 bases map to TRBD2. With 1 base clipped from V and 2 bases from J, the junction kept 4 bases outside the gene matches. The length of the CDR3 is 17 residues. Per the germline V gene, CDR1 is SGHVS and CDR2 is FQNEAQ. The CDR3 sequence is CASSLGGLAGEAYEQYF. CDR3 nucleotide sequence: TGTGCCAGCAGCTTAGGGGGACTAGCGGGAGAAGCCTACGAGCAGTACTTC.

In its sample, this clonotype was seen a few times. The chain couples TRBV13 to TRBJ1-1, with 8 bases fitting TRBD1. The CDR3 covers 17 residues. V trimming: 5 bases; J trimming: 11 bases; junction bases outside the gene matches: 22. Germline CDR1 and CDR2: PRHDT and FYEKMQ (reference sequence). As DNA, the CDR3 is TGTGCCAGCAGCCCAAGGACAGGGAGAGGTAGCAGTATCGGGGCTTTCTTT. Its protein product is CASSPRTGRGSSIGAFF.

V and J are TRBV2 and TRBJ1-5, with D tentatively TRBD1 (5 bases). This CDR3 contains 15 residues. Trimming shortened V by 5 bases and J by 6 bases, and 17 bases separated the two germline ends. Germline V gives CDR1 SNHLY, CDR2 FYNNEI. CDR3 amino acids: CASSTGRVGGQPQHF. The CDR3 DNA sequence: TGTGCCAGCAGTACGGGCAGGGTCGGCGGTCAGCCCCAGCATTTT.

This chain connects TRBV10-3 to TRBJ2-7; D may match TRBD1 or TRBD2 (7 bases each). Germline V gene lookup returns CDR1 ENHRY and CDR2 SYGVKD. This CDR3 contains 15 residues. V was clipped by 0 bases and J by 5 bases, with 14 bases between them. In DNA form, the CDR3 reads TGTGCCATCAGTGAGTCGGCGCAGGGGGGGGACGAGCAGTACTTC. It yields the protein CAISESAQGGDEQYF.